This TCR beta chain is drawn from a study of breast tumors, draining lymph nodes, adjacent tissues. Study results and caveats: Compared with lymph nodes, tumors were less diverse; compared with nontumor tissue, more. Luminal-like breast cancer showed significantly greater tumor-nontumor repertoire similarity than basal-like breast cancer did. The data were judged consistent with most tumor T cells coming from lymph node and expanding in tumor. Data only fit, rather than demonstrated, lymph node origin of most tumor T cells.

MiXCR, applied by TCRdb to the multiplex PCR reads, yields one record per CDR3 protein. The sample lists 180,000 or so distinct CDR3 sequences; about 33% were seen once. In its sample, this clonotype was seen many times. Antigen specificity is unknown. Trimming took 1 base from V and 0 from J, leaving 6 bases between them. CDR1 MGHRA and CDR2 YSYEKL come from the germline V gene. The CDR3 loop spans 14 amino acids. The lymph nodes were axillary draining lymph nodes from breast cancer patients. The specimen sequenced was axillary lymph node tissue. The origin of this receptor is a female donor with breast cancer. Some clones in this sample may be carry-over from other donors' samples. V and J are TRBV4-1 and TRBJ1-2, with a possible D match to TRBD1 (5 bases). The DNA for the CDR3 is TGCGCCAGCAGCCAAGTAGGGGCTAACTATGGCTACACCTTC. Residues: CASSQVGANYGYTF.